This T cell receptor beta chain was recovered during a study of blood T cell repertoires in COVID-19. At the level of the study: Both acute and convalescent COVID-19 samples were obtained from the United States, Italy and Spain. From T cells, B-cell-depleted T cells, or PBMCs came the material, which was cDNA or gDNA.

Deletions cut 4 bases from V and 3 bases from J, with 9 bases between. CDR1 is LGHDT, CDR2 YNNKEL, per germline (reference sequence). The CDR3 is made up of 14 amino acids. How the authors handled the data: Estimation of nucleated cell counts was performed using reference gene primer amplification. Method: immunoSEQ multiplex PCR; TCRdb's copy keeps in-frame clones and lacks some. V and J calls and clone size come straight from that table; D and trimming were deduced from the DNA. The sample includes about 200,000 clones, roughly four fifths of them seen just once. Sequencing was performed on peripheral blood. The J gene is TRBJ1-4, the V gene TRBV3-1 (or the pseudogene TRBV3-2); TRBD1 is a possible D gene (5 bases). The receptor comes from a woman aged 45-65 years with active or convalescent COVID-19. Here the CDR3 DNA reads TGTGCCAGCAGCCTTGGGACTGCTAATGAAAAACTGTTTTTT. This gives the protein CASSLGTANEKLFF.